This T cell receptor (beta chain) came from a study of blood T cell repertoires in COVID-19. About the study: Sites in the United States, Italy and Spain provided acute and convalescent COVID-19 samples.

Trimming took 4 bases from V and 3 from J; bases not matched to a gene: 2. This CDR3 has 15 amino acids. CDR1 is MRHNA and CDR2 is SNTAGT in the germline V gene. Source study methods: Amplified reference gene primers provided the basis for estimating nucleated cell counts. Libraries were prepared by immunoSEQ multiplex PCR; TCRdb keeps only in-frame clonotypes and omits some of them. V, J and clone size derive from that table, while D and trimming were established from the DNA sequence. The data show approximately 300,000 clones, 80% to 90% seen once. This chain joins TRBV6-4 and TRBJ2-3; 12 nucleotides agree with TRBD2. Sequenced material: peripheral blood. The receptor was isolated from a man younger than 45 with acute or convalescent COVID-19. Written as DNA, the CDR3 is TGTGCCAGCAGTGTCCTAGCGGGGGGGACAGATACGCAGTATTTT. Amino acid sequence: CASSVLAGGTDTQYF.